Below, one T cell receptor (beta chain) is given with its context. Its antigen is as yet unknown. PCR employed 60 Vbeta and 13 Jbeta primers. Sequencing was performed with immunoSEQ multiplex PCR; in TCRdb, only in-frame clones are kept and a portion is missing. The sample shows 200,000 or so clones, about 70% of them seen only once. This record comes from a study of cytomegalovirus exposure and HLA in healthy donors. General study results and limits: The authors reported that TCR beta sequences could predict HLA-A and HLA-B alleles. These predictions were accurate for most subjects in the first cohort.

The CDR3 covers 14 residues. Trimming removed 4 bases at V and 0 bases at J, with 10 bases between. Germline V gene lookup returns CDR1 MNHEY and CDR2 SMNVEV (reference sequence). The gene calls are TRBV27 and TRBJ2-7, with D perhaps matching TRBD2 (5 bases). Sequencing was done on a sample of PBMCs. This clonotype was obtained from a man aged 40-49 years in good health and CMV-seropositive. In DNA form, the CDR3 reads TGTGCCAGCAGTTCAACCCGGGGCTCCTACGAGCAGTACTTC. It yields the protein CASSSTRGSYEQYF.